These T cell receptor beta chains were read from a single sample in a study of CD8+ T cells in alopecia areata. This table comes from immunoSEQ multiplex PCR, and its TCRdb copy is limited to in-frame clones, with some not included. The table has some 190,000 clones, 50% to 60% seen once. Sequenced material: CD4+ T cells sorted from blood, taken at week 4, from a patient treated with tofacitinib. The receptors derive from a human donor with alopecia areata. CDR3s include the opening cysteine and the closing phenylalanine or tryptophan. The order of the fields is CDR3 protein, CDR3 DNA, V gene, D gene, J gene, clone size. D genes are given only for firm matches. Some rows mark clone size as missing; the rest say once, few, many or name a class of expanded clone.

CASSQAGQFYGYTF TGTGCCAGCTCCCAGGCAGGACAGTTCTATGGCTACACCTTC TRBV18 - TRBJ1-2 -
CSVLSTDTQYF TGCAGCGTTCTAAGCACAGATACGCAGTATTTT TRBV29-1 - TRBJ2-3 -
CSVEGQGNSGANVLTF TGCAGCGTTGAAGGGCAGGGGAATTCCGGGGCCAACGTCCTGACTTTC TRBV29-1 - TRBJ2-6 -
CSVPGLRGGGETQYF TGCAGCGTCCCGGGCCTTCGAGGGGGCGGTGAGACCCAGTACTTC TRBV29-1 TRBD1 TRBJ2-5 few
CASSVRLAGLQETQYF TGTGCCAGCAGCGTTCGACTAGCGGGATTGCAAGAGACCCAGTACTTC TRBV5-5 TRBD2 TRBJ2-5 -
CSARTGGTGELFF TGCAGCGCGAGGACAGGGGGCACCGGGGAGCTGTTTTTT TRBV29-1 TRBD1 TRBJ2-2 once
CASSLGWNTEAFF TGTGCCAGCAGCTTAGGGTGGAACACTGAAGCTTTCTTT TRBV2 - TRBJ1-1 few
CASSGGNNQPQHF TGTGCCAGCAGTGGAGGAAACAATCAGCCCCAGCATTTT TRBV2 - TRBJ1-5 few
CASSLEGGSPSNF TGTGCCAGCAGTTTAGAGGGCGGGAGCCCCTCTAACTTC TRBV27 TRBD2 TRBJ2-4 -
CASRTAMNTEAFF TGTGCCAGCAGGACCGCAATGAACACTGAAGCTTTCTTT TRBV28 - TRBJ1-1 few
CATSRVQRGEQFF TGTGCCACCAGCAGAGTGCAAAGGGGTGAGCAGTTCTTC TRBV15 - TRBJ2-1 -
CASSLRREAPQHF TGTGCCAGCAGCTTAAGGCGGGAGGCGCCCCAGCATTTT TRBV13 - TRBJ1-5 -
CASSNGLAANTGELFF TGTGCCAGCAGCAATGGACTAGCGGCGAACACCGGGGAGCTGTTTTTT TRBV7-2 TRBD2 TRBJ2-2 -
CASSLGGGNTGELFF TGTGCCAGCAGTTTAGGAGGGGGGAACACCGGGGAGCTGTTTTTT TRBV25-1 - TRBJ2-2 -
CASSVRGTGNQPQHF TGTGCCAGCAGCGTGAGGGGGACGGGCAATCAGCCCCAGCATTTT TRBV7-2 - TRBJ1-5 -
CASGTNEGTDTQYF TGTGCCAGCGGGACTAATGAGGGGACAGATACGCAGTATTTT TRBV19 TRBD2 TRBJ2-3 -
CASSEPNRGYGYTF TGTGCCAGCAGTGAACCTAACAGGGGGTATGGCTACACCTTC TRBV25-1 TRBD1 TRBJ1-2 -
CASSPRVGTGELFF TGTGCCAGCAGCCCCCGGGTCGGCACCGGGGAGCTGTTTTTT TRBV9 - TRBJ2-2 -
CSVAPSGRVKTQYF TGCAGCGTTGCCCCCAGCGGGAGAGTCAAGACCCAGTACTTC TRBV29-1 TRBD2 TRBJ2-5 -
CASSRTRTGANVLTF TGTGCCAGCAGCCGGACACGGACTGGGGCCAACGTCCTGACTTTC TRBV28 - TRBJ2-6 -
CASTMGLRQPQHF TGTGCCAGCACGATGGGGTTACGTCAGCCCCAGCATTTT TRBV7-2 - TRBJ1-5 -
CASSLGGTSGIHYEQYF TGTGCCAGCAGCTTAGGCGGGACTAGCGGGATCCACTACGAGCAGTACTTC TRBV7-9 TRBD2 TRBJ2-7 -
CASSLSSLQETQYF TGTGCCAGCAGTTTATCCTCCTTACAAGAGACCCAGTACTTC TRBV27 - TRBJ2-5 -
CASSFYRDTEAFF TGTGCCAGCAGCTTTTATCGGGACACTGAAGCTTTCTTT TRBV7-3 - TRBJ1-1 -
CASSFIGTGAAFSGANVLTF TGTGCCAGCAGTTTCATAGGGACAGGGGCCGCTTTCTCTGGGGCCAACGTCCTGACTTTC TRBV28 TRBD1 TRBJ2-6 -
CASSLAPSLTYEQYF TGCGCCAGCAGCTTGGCCCCCAGCTTAACCTACGAGCAGTACTTC TRBV5-1 - TRBJ2-7 -
CASRSLYQETQYF TGTGCCAGCAGGTCCCTGTACCAAGAGACCCAGTACTTC TRBV2 - TRBJ2-5 -
CSVEVGQIYGYTF TGCAGCGTTGAAGTTGGGCAGATCTATGGCTACACCTTC TRBV29-1 - TRBJ1-2 -
CSATGYTGELFF TGCAGCGCAACGGGGTACACCGGGGAGCTGTTTTTT TRBV29-1 - TRBJ2-2 -
CASSPGVEQYF TGTGCCAGCAGCCCCGGGGTCGAGCAGTACTTC TRBV7-6 - TRBJ2-7 few
CASSPRAGGYTEAFF TGTGCCAGCAGCCCCAGGGCAGGGGGATACACTGAAGCTTTCTTT TRBV7-2 TRBD1 TRBJ1-1 few
CASMAGGPRVNEQYF TGTGCCAGCATGGCGGGAGGGCCTAGGGTGAACGAGCAGTACTTC TRBV6-6 TRBD2 TRBJ2-7 -
CASSRGTGWDQPQHF TGTGCCAGCAGTCGGGGGACAGGGTGGGATCAGCCCCAGCATTTT TRBV6-5 TRBD1 TRBJ1-5 few